This TCR beta chain was obtained from a study of T cells after yellow fever vaccination (dated by TCRdb to the late 2010s). For the study in its entirety: Libraries from fractions with low cell numbers were prepared with the SMART-Seq v4 Ultra Low Input RNA kit. To track T-cell clones before and after primary and booster YFV17D yellow fever vaccination, bulk TCR alpha and beta repertoires were sequenced longitudinally. Two healthy male donors, one aged 18 to 29 and one aged 30 to 40 years, made up the cohort. Blood was collected at multiple timepoints before and after primary and secondary immunization, and bulk PBMC replicates and cell subsets were isolated.

TCR cDNA was made using 5'RACE template switching, a step that added a universal primer site and unique molecular identifiers. Priming of cDNA synthesis was performed from both the TCR alpha and TCR beta constant segments. Libraries were amplified in two PCR steps, with sample barcodes and sequencing adapters added in the second step. Sequencing of the libraries was done on either Illumina HiSeq 2500 (2x100 bp) or NovaSeq (2x150 bp). As for how the authors treated the data: Demultiplexing of reads and collapsing into UMI consensus sequences were performed with MIGEC, and V(D)J alignment was carried out with MiXCR. Vaccine-responding clonotypes were defined with edgeR using replicate PBMC samples, requiring FDR below 0.01 and a log2 fold change above 5 up to day 15. Each bulk clonotype was labeled CD4 or CD8 based on which sequenced repertoire, CD4 or CD8, contained the clonotype at higher abundance. The public reads were quality trimmed at Q25 with fastp and then assembled into clones with MiXCR by TCRdb, keeping productive beta chains. One record per CDR3 amino acid sequence lists the most common genes and DNA. The V and J calls reflect TCRdb's pipeline rather than the authors' work. This sample comprises about 550,000 distinct CDR3 sequences, around 21% of them detected only once. The ten top clones hold roughly 13% of the sample.

What the work shows at the level of the full study, not this receptor alone: Because the study included only a couple of donors, the extent to which the findings can be generalized is limited. Compared with the primary T-cell response, the secondary T-cell response was faster but weaker, reaching its peak on day 5 rather than on day 15. After the booster, most clones that had expanded after primary vaccination were detected again (around 95% of CD4 and 88% of CD8), suggesting broad maintenance of memory. Computational filtering was required because FACS-sorted repertoires could contain abundant contaminating clonotypes from the bulk population. A small fraction of clonotypes appeared in both the CD4 and CD8 compartments, likely as a result of convergent recombination.

In light of the paper, this sample's treatment or condition label describes: live attenuated yellow fever vaccine strain. At each blood-draw timepoint, two biological replicates of bulk PBMCs were obtained. A standard Ficoll-Paque protocol was used to isolate PBMCs from peripheral blood. TriZol was used to extract RNA from bulk PBMCs, CD4 and CD8 fractions, and dextramer-positive and dextramer-negative fractions. The germline V gene yields KGHSH for CDR1 and LQKENI for CDR2. V loses 8 bases at its end and J loses 7 bases; junction bases beyond the gene matches: 8. The CDR3 contains 13 residues, cysteine and phenylalanine counted. Of all the DNA, just the CDR3 is kept, 39 bases in frame from base 1. A word on this clonotype: Its antigen target is currently unknown. No clone much larger than this one lies a single base away; base qualities are absent.

The source was PBMCs, collected 15 days after the yellow fever booster vaccination. This clonotype originated in a young man who received the YFV17D yellow fever vaccine. In this chain, TRBV18 is recombined with TRBJ1-5, with TRBD1 matching 7 junction bases. CDR3 sequence: CASAGTERQPQHF. The DNA sequence reads TGTGCCAGCGCCGGGACAGAAAGGCAGCCCCAGCATTTT. Outside the CDR3, residues come from the reference TRBV18 and TRBJ1-5 proteins, so the full variable domain is: NAGVMQNPRHLVRRRGQEARLRCSPMKGHSHVYWYRQLPEEGLKFMVYLQKENIIDESGMPKERFSAEFPKEGPSILRIQQVVRGDSAAYFCASAGTERQPQHFGDGTRLSIL.